This T cell receptor beta chain came from a study of blood T cell repertoires in COVID-19. Germline CDR1 is MNHNY and CDR2 is SVGAGI (reference sequence). The junction had 6 bases not matched to a gene; V was cut back by 7 bases and J by 1 base. The CDR3 sequence is 14 residues long. Assay: immunoSEQ multiplex PCR; the TCRdb copy retains only in-frame clones and omits some. The repertoire has approximately 270,000 clones, around 89% of them found once; the top ten carry approximately 0.84%. The gene calls are TRBV6-6 and TRBJ1-1; 7 bases are shared with TRBD1. This receptor was obtained from a young man with acute or convalescent COVID-19. The specimen sequenced was peripheral blood. CDR3 sequence: CASNLGTENTEAFF. The CDR3 DNA reads TGTGCCAGCAATTTGGGGACAGAGAACACTGAAGCTTTCTTT.